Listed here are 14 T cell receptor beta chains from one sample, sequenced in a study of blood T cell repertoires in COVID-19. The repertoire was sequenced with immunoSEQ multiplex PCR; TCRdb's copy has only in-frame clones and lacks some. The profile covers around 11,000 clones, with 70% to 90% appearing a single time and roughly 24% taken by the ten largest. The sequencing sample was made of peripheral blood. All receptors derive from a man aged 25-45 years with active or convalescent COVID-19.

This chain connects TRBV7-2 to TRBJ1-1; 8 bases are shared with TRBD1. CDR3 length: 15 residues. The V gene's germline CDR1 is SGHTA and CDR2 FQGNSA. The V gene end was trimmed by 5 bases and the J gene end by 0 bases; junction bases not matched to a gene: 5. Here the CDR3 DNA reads TGTGCCAGCAGCGCCAGACAGGGGATGAACACTGAAGCTTTCTTT. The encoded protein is CASSARQGMNTEAFF. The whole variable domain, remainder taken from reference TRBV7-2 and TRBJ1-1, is GAGVSQSPSNKVTEKGKDVELRCDPISGHTALYWYRQSLGQGLEFLIYFQGNSAPDKSGLPSDRFSAERTGGSVSTLTIQRTQQEDSAVYLCASSARQGMNTEAFFGQGTRLTVV.

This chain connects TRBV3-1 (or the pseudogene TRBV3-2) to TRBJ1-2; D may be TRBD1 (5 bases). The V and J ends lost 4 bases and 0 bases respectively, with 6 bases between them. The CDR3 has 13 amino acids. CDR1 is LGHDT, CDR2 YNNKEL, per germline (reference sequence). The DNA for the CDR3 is TGTGCCAGCAGCCTCAGGGCTAACTATGGCTACACCTTC. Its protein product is CASSLRANYGYTF.

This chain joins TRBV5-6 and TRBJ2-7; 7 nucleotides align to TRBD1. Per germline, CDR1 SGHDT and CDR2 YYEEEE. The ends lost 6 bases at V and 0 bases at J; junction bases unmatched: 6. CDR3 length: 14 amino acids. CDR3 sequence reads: CASNRGLSSYEQYV. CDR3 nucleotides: TGTGCCAGCAACAGGGGTCTGAGCTCCTACGAGCAGTACGTC.

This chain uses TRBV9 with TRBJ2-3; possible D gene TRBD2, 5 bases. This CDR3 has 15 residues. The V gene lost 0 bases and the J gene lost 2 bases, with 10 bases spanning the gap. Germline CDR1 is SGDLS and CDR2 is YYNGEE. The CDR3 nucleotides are TGTGCCAGCAGCGTAGGACTAATCGTCACAGATACGCAGTATTTT. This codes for CASSVGLIVTDTQYF. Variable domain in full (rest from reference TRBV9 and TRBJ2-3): DSGVTQTPKHLITATGQRVTLRCSPRSGDLSVYWYQQSLDQGLQFLIQYYNGEERAKGNILERFSAQQFPDLHSELNLSSLELGDSALYFCASSVGLIVTDTQYFGPGTRLTVL.

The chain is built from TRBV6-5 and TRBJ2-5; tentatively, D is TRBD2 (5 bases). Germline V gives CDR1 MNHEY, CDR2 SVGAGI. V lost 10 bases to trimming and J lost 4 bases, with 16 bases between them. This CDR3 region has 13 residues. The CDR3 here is CATDVGGTETQYF. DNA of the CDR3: TGTGCCACCGACGTTGGAGGCACAGAGACCCAGTACTTC.

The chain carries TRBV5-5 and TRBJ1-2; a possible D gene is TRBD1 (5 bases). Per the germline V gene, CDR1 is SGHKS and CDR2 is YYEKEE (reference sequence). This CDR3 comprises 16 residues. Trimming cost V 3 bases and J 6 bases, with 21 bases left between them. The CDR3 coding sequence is TGTGCCAGCAGCTCCAAAGGGACTCAGCCTTCGAATGGCTACACCTTC. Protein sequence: CASSSKGTQPSNGYTF.

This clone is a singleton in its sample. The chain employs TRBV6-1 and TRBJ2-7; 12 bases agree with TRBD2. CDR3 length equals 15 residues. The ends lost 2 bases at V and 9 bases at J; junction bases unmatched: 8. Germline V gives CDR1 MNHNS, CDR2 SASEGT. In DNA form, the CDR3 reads TGTGCCAGCAGTGAACCTGCTAGCGGGGGGGCCAGGCAGTACGTC. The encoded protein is CASSEPASGGARQYV.

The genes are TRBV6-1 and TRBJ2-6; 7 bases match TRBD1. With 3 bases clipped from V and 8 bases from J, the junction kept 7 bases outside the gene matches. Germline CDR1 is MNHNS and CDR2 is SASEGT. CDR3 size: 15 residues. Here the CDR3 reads CASSEGTEFTNVLTF. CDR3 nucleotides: TGTGCCAGCAGTGAGGGGACAGAGTTCACCAACGTCCTGACTTTC.

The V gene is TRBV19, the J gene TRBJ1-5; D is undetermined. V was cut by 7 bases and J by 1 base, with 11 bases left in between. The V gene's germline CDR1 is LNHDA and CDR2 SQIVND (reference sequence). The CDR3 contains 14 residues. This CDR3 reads CASTPGWSNQPQHF. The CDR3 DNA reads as TGTGCCAGTACGCCGGGGTGGAGCAATCAGCCCCAGCATTTT. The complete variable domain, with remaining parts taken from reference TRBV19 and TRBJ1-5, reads DGGITQSPKYLFRKEGQNVTLSCEQNLNHDAMYWYRQDPGQGLRLIYYSQIVNDFQKGDIAEGYSVSREKKESFPLTVTSAQKNPTAFYLCASTPGWSNQPQHFGDGTRLSIL.

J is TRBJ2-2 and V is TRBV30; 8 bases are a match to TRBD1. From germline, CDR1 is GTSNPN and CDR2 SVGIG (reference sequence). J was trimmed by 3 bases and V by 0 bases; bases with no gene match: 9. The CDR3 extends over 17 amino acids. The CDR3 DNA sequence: TGTGCCTGGAGTGTATACCAGGGGGCGGTAGACACCGGGGAGCTGTTTTTT. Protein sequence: CAWSVYQGAVDTGELFF. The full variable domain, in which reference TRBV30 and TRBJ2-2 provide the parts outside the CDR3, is SQTIHQWPATLVQPVGSPLSLECTVEGTSNPNLYWYRQAAGRGLQLLFYSVGIGQISSEVPQNLSASRPQDRQFILSSKKLLLSDSGFYLCAWSVYQGAVDTGELFFGEGSRLTVL.

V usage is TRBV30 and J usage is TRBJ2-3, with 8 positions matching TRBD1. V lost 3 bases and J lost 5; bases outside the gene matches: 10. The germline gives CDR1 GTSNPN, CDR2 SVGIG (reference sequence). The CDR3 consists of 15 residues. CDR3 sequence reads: CAWRKAGQGGDTQYF. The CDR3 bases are TGTGCCTGGAGGAAGGCTGGACAGGGAGGAGATACGCAGTATTTT.

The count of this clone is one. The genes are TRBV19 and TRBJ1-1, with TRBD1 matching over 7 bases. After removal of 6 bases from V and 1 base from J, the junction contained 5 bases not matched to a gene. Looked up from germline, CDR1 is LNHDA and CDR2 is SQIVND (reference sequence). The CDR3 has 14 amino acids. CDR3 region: CASRGTEKNTEAFF. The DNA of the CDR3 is TGTGCCAGTAGGGGGACAGAAAAGAACACTGAAGCTTTCTTT.

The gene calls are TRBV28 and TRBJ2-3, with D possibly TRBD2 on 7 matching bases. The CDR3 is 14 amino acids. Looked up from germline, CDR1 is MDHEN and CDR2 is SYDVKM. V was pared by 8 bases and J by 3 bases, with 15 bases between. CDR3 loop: CASRGGGLTDTQYF. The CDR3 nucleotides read TGTGCCAGCCGGGGAGGGGGGCTTACAGATACGCAGTATTTT.

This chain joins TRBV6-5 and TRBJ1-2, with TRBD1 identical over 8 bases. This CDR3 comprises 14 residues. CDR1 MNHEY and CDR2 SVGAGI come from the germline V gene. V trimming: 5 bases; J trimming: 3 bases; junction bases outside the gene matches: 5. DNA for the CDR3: TGTGCCAGCAGTCTCGACAGGGGTTACTATGGCTACACCTTC. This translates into CASSLDRGYYGYTF.